This T cell receptor beta chain was obtained from a study of cytomegalovirus exposure and HLA in healthy donors. Study-wide results and limits: Immune exposure information comprised only CMV serostatus. Rarity characterized most TCR sequences, yet some public TCRs appeared in many donors.

Trimming took off 0 bases at V and 2 bases at J, with 8 bases between the two ends. The CDR3 has 14 amino acids. The germline gives CDR1 SGDLS, CDR2 YYNGEE. Concerning this clone: Its specificity is unknown.

Likely unrecorded immune exposures existed in these nominally healthy donors. The PCR ran on 60 Vbeta and 13 Jbeta primers. TCRdb's copy holds only in-frame clones and misses some; the assay was immunoSEQ multiplex PCR. The sample contains about 130,000 clones, around 77% of which appear only once. This chain joins TRBV9 and TRBJ1-1; TRBD1 might be the D (5 bases). The sequenced sample was PBMCs. The source of this sequence is a male donor in good health and CMV-seropositive. The CDR3 loop is CASSVGRANTEAFF. DNA of the CDR3: TGTGCCAGCAGCGTAGGCAGGGCTAACACTGAAGCTTTCTTT.